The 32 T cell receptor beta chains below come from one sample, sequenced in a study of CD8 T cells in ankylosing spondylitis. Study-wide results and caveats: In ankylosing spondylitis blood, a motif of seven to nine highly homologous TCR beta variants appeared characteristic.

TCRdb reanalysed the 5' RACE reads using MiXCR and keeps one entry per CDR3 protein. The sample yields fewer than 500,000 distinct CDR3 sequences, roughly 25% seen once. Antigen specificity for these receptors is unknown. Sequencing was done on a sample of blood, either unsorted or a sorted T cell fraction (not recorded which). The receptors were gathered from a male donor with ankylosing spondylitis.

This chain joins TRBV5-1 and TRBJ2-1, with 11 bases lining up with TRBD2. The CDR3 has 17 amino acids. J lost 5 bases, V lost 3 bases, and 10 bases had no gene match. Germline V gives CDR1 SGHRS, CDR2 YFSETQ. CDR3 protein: CASSSSGTSGSDNEQFF. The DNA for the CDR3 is TGCGCCAGCAGCTCCTCCGGAACTAGCGGGAGTGACAATGAGCAGTTCTTC.

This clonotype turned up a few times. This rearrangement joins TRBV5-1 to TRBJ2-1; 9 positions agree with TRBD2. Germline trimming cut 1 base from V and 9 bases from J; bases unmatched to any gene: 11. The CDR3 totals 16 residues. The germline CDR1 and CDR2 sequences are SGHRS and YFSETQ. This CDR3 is CASSLLRASGKLEQFF. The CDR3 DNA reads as TGCGCCAGCAGCTTGCTAAGGGCTAGCGGGAAGCTTGAGCAGTTCTTC.

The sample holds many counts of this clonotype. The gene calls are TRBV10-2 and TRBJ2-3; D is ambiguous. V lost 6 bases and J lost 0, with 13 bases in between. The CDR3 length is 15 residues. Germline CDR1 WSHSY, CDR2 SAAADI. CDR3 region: CASSQTAYSTDTQYF. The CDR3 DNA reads TGCGCCAGCAGCCAGACTGCTTATAGCACAGATACGCAGTATTTT.

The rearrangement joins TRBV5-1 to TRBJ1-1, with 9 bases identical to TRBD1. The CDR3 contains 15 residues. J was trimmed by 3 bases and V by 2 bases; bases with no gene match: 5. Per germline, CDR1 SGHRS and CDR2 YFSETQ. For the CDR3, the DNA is TGCGCCAGCAGCTTATGGACAGGGGCTGACACTGAAGCTTTCTTT. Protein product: CASSLWTGADTEAFF.

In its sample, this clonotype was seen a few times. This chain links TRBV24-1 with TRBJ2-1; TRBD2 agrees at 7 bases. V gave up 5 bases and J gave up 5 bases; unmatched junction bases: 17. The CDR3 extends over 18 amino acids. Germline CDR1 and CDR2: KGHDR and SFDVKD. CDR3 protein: CATSGRALRASGDNEQFF. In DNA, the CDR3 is TGTGCCACCAGTGGCCGAGCGTTGAGGGCTAGCGGAGACAATGAGCAGTTCTTC.

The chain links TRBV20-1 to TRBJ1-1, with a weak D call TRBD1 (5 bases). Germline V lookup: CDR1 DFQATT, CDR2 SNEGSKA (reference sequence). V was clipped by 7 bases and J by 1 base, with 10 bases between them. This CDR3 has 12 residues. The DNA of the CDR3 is TGCAGTGGGAAGGGGCGGAACACTGAAGCTTTCTTT. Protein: CSGKGRNTEAFF.

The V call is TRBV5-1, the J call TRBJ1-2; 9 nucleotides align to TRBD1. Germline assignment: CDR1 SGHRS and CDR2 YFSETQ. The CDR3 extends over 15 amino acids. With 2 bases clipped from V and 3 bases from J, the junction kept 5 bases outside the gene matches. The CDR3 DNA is TGCGCCAGCAGCTTACAGGGGGCAAGGGACTATGGCTACACCTTC. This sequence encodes CASSLQGARDYGYTF.

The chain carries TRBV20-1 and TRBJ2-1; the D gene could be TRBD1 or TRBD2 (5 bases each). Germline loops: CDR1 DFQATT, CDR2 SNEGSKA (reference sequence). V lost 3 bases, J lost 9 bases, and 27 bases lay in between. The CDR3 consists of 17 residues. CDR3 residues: CSARSLVVMSFTGEQFF. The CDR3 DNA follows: TGCAGTGCTAGGTCACTAGTCGTAATGTCCTTTACAGGTGAGCAGTTCTTC.

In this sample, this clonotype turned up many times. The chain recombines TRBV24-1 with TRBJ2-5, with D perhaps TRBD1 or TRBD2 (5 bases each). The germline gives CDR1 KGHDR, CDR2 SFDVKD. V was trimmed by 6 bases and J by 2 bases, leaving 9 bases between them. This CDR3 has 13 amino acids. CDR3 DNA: TGTGCCACCAGTCCCGGGACGCAAGAGACCCAGTACTTC. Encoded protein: CATSPGTQETQYF.

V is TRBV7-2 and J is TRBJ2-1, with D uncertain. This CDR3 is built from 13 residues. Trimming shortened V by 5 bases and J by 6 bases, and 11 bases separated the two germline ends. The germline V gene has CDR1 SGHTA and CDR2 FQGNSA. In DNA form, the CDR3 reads TGTGCCAGCAGCACCATGTCCGGCAATGAGCAGTTCTTC. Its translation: CASSTMSGNEQFF.

The CDR3 bases are TGTGCCAGCATAGGAGACAACTACGAGCAGTACGTC. Its protein is CASIGDNYEQYV. The V call is TRBV6-6, the J call TRBJ2-7, with unresolved D. The ends were cut back, 7 bases at V and 3 bases at J, with 10 bases in the middle. Germline V gene lookup returns CDR1 MNHNY and CDR2 SVGAGI (reference sequence). The CDR3 consists of 12 residues.

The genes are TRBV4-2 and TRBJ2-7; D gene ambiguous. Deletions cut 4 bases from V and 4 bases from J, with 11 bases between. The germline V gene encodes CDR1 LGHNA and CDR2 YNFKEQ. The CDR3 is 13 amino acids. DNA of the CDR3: TGTGCCAGCAGCCCGAGCTCAAGATACGAGCAGTACGTC. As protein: CASSPSSRYEQYV.

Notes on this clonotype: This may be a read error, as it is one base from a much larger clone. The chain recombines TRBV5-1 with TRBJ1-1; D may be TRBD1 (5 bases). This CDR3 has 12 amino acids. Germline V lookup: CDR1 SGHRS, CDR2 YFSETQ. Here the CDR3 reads CTSSLTDTEAFF. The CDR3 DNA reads TGCACCAGCAGCTTGACAGACACTGAAGCTTTCTTT.

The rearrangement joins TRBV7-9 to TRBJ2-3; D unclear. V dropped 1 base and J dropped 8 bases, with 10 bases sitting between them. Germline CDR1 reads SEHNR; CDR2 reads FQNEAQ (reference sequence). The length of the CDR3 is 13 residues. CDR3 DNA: TGTGCCAGCAGCTTAGGTGAAGGAAGTACGCAGTATTTT. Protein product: CASSLGEGSTQYF.

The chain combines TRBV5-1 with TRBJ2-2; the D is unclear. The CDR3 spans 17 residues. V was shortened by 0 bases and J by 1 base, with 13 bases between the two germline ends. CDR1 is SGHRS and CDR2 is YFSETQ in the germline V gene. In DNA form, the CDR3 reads TGCGCCAGCAGCTTGGCCGGCGGACGGATGAACACCGGGGAGCTGTTTTTT. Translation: CASSLAGGRMNTGELFF.

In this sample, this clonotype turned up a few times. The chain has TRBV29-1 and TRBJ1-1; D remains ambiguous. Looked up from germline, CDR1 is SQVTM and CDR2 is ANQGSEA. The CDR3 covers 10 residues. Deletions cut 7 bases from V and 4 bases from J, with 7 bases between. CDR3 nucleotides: TGCAGCGGGCGGGCCACTGAAGCTTTCTTT. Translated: CSGRATEAFF.

Here the CDR3 reads CASSLGTEPSYEQYF. The CDR3 DNA is TGCGCCAGCAGCTTAGGGACAGAACCCTCCTACGAGCAGTACTTC. This chain links TRBV5-1 with TRBJ2-7, with 7 nucleotides matching TRBD1. Trimming cost V 2 bases and J 0 bases; bases outside gene matches: 5. CDR3 length equals 15 residues. The germline V gene encodes CDR1 SGHRS and CDR2 YFSETQ. The full variable domain, with the rest looked up from reference TRBV5-1 and TRBJ2-7, is KAGVTQTPRYLIKTRGQQVTLSCSPISGHRSVSWYQQTPGQGLQFLFEYFSETQRNKGNFPGRFSGRQFSNSRSEMNVSTLELGDSALYLCASSLGTEPSYEQYFGPGTRLTVT.

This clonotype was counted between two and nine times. CDR3 amino acids: CASSTHGDRNTGELFF. Here the CDR3 DNA reads TGTGCCAGCAGCACCCACGGGGACAGGAACACCGGGGAGCTGTTTTTT. The genes are TRBV11-2 and TRBJ2-2, with 7 bases that match TRBD1. CDR1 is SGHAT, CDR2 FQNNGV, per germline. The CDR3 has 16 amino acids. J lost 1 base, V lost 5 bases, and 7 bases had no gene match.

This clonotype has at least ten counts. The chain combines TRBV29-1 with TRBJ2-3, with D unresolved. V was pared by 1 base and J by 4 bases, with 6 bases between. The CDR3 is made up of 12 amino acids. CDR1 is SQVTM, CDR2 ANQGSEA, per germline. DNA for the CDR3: TGCAGCGTTGAAGGAGGAGCAGATACGCAGTATTTT. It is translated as CSVEGGADTQYF.

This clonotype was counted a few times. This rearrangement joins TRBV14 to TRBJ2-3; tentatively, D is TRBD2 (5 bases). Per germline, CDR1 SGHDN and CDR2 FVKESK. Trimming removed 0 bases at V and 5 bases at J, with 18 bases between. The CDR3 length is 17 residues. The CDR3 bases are TGTGCCAGCAGCCAAGATAGGACTGCGGCGTGGGGAGATACGCAGTATTTT. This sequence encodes CASSQDRTAAWGDTQYF.

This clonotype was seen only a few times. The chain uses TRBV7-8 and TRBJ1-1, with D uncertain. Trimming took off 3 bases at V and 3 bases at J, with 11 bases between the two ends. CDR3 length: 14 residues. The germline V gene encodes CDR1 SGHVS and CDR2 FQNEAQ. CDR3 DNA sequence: TGTGCCAGCAGCTTCCTGGACCTACACACTGAAGCTTTCTTT. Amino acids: CASSFLDLHTEAFF.

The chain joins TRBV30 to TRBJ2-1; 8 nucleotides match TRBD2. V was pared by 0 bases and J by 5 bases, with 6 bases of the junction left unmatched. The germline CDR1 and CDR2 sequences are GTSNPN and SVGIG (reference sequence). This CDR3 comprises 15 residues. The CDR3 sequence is CAWSVRVAGNNEQFF. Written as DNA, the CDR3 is TGTGCCTGGAGTGTAAGGGTAGCGGGAAACAATGAGCAGTTCTTC.

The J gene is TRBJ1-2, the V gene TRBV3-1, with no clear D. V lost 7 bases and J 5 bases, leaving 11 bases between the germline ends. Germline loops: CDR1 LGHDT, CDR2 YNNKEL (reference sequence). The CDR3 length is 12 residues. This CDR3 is CASTKVGYGYTF. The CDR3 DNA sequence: TGTGCCAGCACCAAGGTGGGGTATGGCTACACCTTC. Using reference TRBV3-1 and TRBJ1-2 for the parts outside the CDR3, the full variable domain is DTAVSQTPKYLVTQMGNDKSIKCEQNLGHDTMYWYKQDSKKFLKIMFSYNNKELIINETVPNRFSPKSPDKAHLNLHINSLELGDSAVYFCASTKVGYGYTFGSGTRLTVV.

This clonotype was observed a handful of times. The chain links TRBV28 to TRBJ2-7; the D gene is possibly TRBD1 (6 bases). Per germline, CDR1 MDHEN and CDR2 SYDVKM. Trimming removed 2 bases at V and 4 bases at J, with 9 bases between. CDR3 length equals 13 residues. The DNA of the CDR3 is TGTGCCAGCAGTTTAAGGACAGATTACGAGCAGTACTTC. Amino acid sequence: CASSLRTDYEQYF.

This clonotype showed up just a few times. CDR3 in amino acids: CSARDRLAVNTGELFF. CDR3 bases: TGCAGTGCTAGAGATCGACTAGCGGTAAACACCGGGGAGCTGTTTTTT. The chain carries TRBV20-1 and TRBJ2-2; 9 bases agree with TRBD2. Losses at the gene ends were 0 bases for V and 2 bases for J; bases not matched to a gene: 4. Germline V gene lookup returns CDR1 DFQATT and CDR2 SNEGSKA (reference sequence). The CDR3 spans 16 residues.

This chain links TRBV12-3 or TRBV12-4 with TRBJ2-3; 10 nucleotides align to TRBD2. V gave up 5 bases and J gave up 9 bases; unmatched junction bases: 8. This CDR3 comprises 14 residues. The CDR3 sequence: CASSLTSGPSTQYF. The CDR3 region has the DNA TGTGCCAGCAGTCTGACTAGCGGGCCTTCCACGCAGTATTTT.

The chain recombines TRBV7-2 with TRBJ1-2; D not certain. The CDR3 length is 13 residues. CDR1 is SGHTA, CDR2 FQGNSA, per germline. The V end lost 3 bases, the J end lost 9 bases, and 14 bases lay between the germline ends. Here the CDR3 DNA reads TGTGCCAGCAGCTTCACCCAAACGACGAGCTACACCTTC. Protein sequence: CASSFTQTTSYTF.

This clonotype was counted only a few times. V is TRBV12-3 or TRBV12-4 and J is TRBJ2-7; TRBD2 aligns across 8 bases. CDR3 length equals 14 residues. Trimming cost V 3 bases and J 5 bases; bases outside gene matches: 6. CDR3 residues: CASSFSGGPNEQYF. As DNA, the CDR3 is TGTGCCAGCAGTTTCTCGGGAGGGCCCAACGAGCAGTACTTC.

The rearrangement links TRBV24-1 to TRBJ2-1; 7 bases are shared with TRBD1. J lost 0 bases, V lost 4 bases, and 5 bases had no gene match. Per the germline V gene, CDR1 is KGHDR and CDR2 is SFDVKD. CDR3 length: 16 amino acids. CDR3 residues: CATSETGSSSYNEQFF. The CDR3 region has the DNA TGTGCCACCAGTGAGACAGGGTCCAGCTCCTACAATGAGCAGTTCTTC.

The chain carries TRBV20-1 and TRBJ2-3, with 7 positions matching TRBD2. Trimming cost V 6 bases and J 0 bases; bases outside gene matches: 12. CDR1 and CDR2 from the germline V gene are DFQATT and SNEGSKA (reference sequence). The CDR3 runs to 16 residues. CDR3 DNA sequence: TGCAGTGCAGCCGGGGGGAGGGCTTCTAGCACAGATACGCAGTATTTT. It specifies CSAAGGRASSTDTQYF.

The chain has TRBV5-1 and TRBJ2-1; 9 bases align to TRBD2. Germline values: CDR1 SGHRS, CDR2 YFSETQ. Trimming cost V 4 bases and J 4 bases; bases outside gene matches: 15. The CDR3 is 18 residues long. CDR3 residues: CASSVGPISGSSYNEQFF. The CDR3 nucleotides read TGCGCCAGCAGCGTCGGGCCAATTAGCGGGAGCTCATACAATGAGCAGTTCTTC.

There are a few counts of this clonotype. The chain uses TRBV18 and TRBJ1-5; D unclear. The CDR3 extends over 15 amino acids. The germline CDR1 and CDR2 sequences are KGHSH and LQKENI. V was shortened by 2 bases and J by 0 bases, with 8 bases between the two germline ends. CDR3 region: CASSPGSVSNQPQHF. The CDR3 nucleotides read TGTGCCAGCTCACCAGGTTCGGTTAGCAATCAGCCCCAGCATTTT. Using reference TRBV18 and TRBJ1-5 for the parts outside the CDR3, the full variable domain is NAGVMQNPRHLVRRRGQEARLRCSPMKGHSHVYWYRQLPEEGLKFMVYLQKENIIDESGMPKERFSAEFPKEGPSILRIQQVVRGDSAAYFCASSPGSVSNQPQHFGDGTRLSIL.